A selection of T cell receptor beta chains follows, all from one sample in a study of T cells in Graves' hyperthyroidism and ophthalmopathy. One entry per CDR3 protein results from TCRdb running MiXCR on the multiplex PCR reads. Seen here are about 55,000 distinct CDR3 sequences, roughly half observed once, and the top ten hold approximately 3.4%. The specimen was blood. These TCRs come from a woman aged 60-70 years with Graves' ophthalmopathy. CDR3s leave out the opening cysteine and the closing phenylalanine or tryptophan. Fields, in order: clone size, V gene, CDR3 protein. The size entry is marked missing in some rows and otherwise reads once, few, many or a size class.

clone_size: once
v_call: TRBV20-1
cdr3_aa: SAEGYTEAF

clone_size: few
v_call: TRBV20-1
cdr3_aa: SARRMETQY

clone_size: .
v_call: TRBV12-3/TRBV12-4
cdr3_aa: ASSPGELF

clone_size: few
v_call: TRBV4-1
cdr3_aa: ASSQDREETQY

clone_size: many
v_call: TRBV30
cdr3_aa: AWSVHQGGSETQY

clone_size: .
v_call: TRBV7-9
cdr3_aa: ASSLPDGSSYEQY

clone_size: .
v_call: TRBV2
cdr3_aa: VTGEANQPQH

clone_size: many
v_call: TRBV20-1
cdr3_aa: SAPTSGRALSYEQY

clone_size: many
v_call: TRBV7-9
cdr3_aa: ASFISRDNYGYT

clone_size: .
v_call: TRBV11-2
cdr3_aa: ASSWGNTGDYEQY

clone_size: medium-sized
v_call: TRBV15
cdr3_aa: ATSIASGSYEQY

clone_size: once
v_call: TRBV7-2
cdr3_aa: ASSPREGGQGETQY

clone_size: .
v_call: TRBV20-1
cdr3_aa: SGWLAGGSYEQY

clone_size: .
v_call: TRBV7-8
cdr3_aa: ASSLGTETGYT

clone_size: few
v_call: TRBV20-1
cdr3_aa: SARGAGNTIY

clone_size: .
v_call: TRBV14
cdr3_aa: ASSQDRGRRTEAF

clone_size: many
v_call: TRBV7-3
cdr3_aa: ASSLGGQGMDGYT

clone_size: .
v_call: TRBV5-1
cdr3_aa: ASSLDRVSNQPQH

clone_size: .
v_call: TRBV7-3
cdr3_aa: ASSPIAGRAGELF

clone_size: .
v_call: TRBV7-3
cdr3_aa: ASSLQGSGGNIQY

clone_size: .
v_call: TRBV5-1
cdr3_aa: ASSLDGGDTEAF

clone_size: .
v_call: TRBV29-1
cdr3_aa: SVETATNEKLF

clone_size: .
v_call: TRBV7-9
cdr3_aa: ASSLEY

clone_size: once
v_call: TRBV19
cdr3_aa: ASSITGTGSFYEQY

clone_size: .
v_call: TRBV5-1
cdr3_aa: ASRQGRTNEQF

clone_size: .
v_call: TRBV7-8
cdr3_aa: ASSYTGGLF

clone_size: many
v_call: TRBV11-2
cdr3_aa: ASSLGWVSGELF

clone_size: .
v_call: TRBV7-6
cdr3_aa: ASSLAARTSGSEQY

clone_size: .
v_call: TRBV25-1
cdr3_aa: ASSPPEPHEQF

clone_size: .
v_call: TRBV20-1
cdr3_aa: SAPGLAGGAYEQY

clone_size: many
v_call: TRBV28
cdr3_aa: ASSSIRSGMGNQPQH

clone_size: .
v_call: TRBV20-1
cdr3_aa: SAREREYEH

clone_size: .
v_call: TRBV5-5
cdr3_aa: ASSKNLPGQGVELWELF

clone_size: .
v_call: TRBV2
cdr3_aa: ASRPRLYTDTQY

clone_size: .
v_call: TRBV4-2
cdr3_aa: ASSLTSGGSSPLH

clone_size: .
v_call: TRBV20-1
cdr3_aa: SAYDRADTQY

clone_size: few
v_call: TRBV10-3
cdr3_aa: AYAGTSDEQF

clone_size: many
v_call: TRBV28
cdr3_aa: ASSPDRGAGNTIY

clone_size: few
v_call: TRBV6-1
cdr3_aa: ASSERGGFGYT

clone_size: .
v_call: TRBV5-1
cdr3_aa: ASSLDRGEETQY

clone_size: many
v_call: TRBV4-2
cdr3_aa: ASSPTSRYTDTQY

clone_size: .
v_call: TRBV10-1
cdr3_aa: ASSESSGVYSTDTQY

clone_size: many
v_call: TRBV4-1
cdr3_aa: ASSQDLGTGGLLTYGYT

clone_size: .
v_call: TRBV10-2
cdr3_aa: ASSESVFRDPNQPQH

clone_size: .
v_call: TRBV14
cdr3_aa: ASSQGVETQH

clone_size: .
v_call: TRBV7-2
cdr3_aa: ASSLEGGTGGDEQY

clone_size: many
v_call: TRBV6-6
cdr3_aa: ASSYETARNTIY